The 30 T cell receptor beta chains presented below share a single source sample, sequenced in a study of a mutant IDH1 vaccine in newly diagnosed glioma. No antigen is known for these receptors. Measured with immunoSEQ multiplex PCR; TCRdb has only the in-frame clones, and not every one. Of roughly 120,000 clones in the sample, around three quarters were seen once. Time point in this sample: week 11, during vaccination. Doses comprised 300 ug of mutant IDH1 20-mer peptide each, plus topical imiquimod. The sequenced sample was PBMCs, obtained from a glioma patient whose treatment included an IDH1 peptide vaccine. Receptors originate from a man between 40 and 49 years old with glioma.

This chain joins TRBV7-9 and TRBJ1-4; D is perhaps TRBD1 (6 bases). Trimming removed 3 bases at V and 6 bases at J, with 11 bases between. The CDR3 loop spans 14 amino acids. Germline V gene sequence: CDR1 SEHNR, CDR2 FQNEAQ (reference sequence). In DNA form, the CDR3 reads TGTGCCAGCAGCTTTAACAGGGAAGATGAAAAACTGTTTTTT. Its translation is CASSFNREDEKLFF.

This sequence joins TRBV27 and TRBJ2-4; TRBD1 matches at 7 bases. The CDR3 totals 16 residues. Germline assignment: CDR1 MNHEY and CDR2 SMNVEV (reference sequence). The junction had 5 bases not matched to a gene; V was cut back by 2 bases and J by 1 base. This chain's CDR3 is CASSLQGVGAKNIQYF. CDR3 DNA sequence: TGTGCCAGCAGTTTACAGGGGGTGGGCGCCAAAAACATTCAGTACTTC.

This clone occurred a few times. The chain uses TRBV10-1 and TRBJ2-7, with TRBD2 matching 7 bases. Trimming at V came to 2 bases and at J to 5 bases, leaving 3 bases not matched to a gene. This CDR3 has 13 residues. Per the germline V gene, CDR1 is WNHNN and CDR2 is SYGVQD (reference sequence). The CDR3: CASSEGGEHEQYF. CDR3 in DNA: TGCGCCAGCAGTGAGGGGGGGGAGCACGAGCAGTACTTC.

The chain joins TRBV7-9 to TRBJ2-5; the D call may be TRBD1 or TRBD2 (6 bases each). Trimming took 10 bases from V and 5 from J, leaving 20 bases between them. The CDR3 consists of 14 residues. From germline, CDR1 is SEHNR and CDR2 FQNEAQ (reference sequence). CDR3 DNA sequence: TGTGCCACCTCCCTCGGGGGCGGGATGGAGACCCAGTACTTC. Its protein product is CATSLGGGMETQYF.

This chain connects TRBV7-9 to TRBJ1-1; 9 nucleotides agree with TRBD1. V lost 6 bases and J lost 6; bases outside the gene matches: 5. The CDR3 consists of 13 residues. Per germline, CDR1 SEHNR and CDR2 FQNEAQ (reference sequence). As DNA, the CDR3 is TGTGCCAGCAGGCGACAGGGGGGCCCTGAAGCTTTCTTT. It specifies CASRRQGGPEAFF.

This clone has more than one count but fewer than ten. The gene calls are TRBV5-1 and TRBJ2-2, with D possibly being TRBD2 (6 bases). Trimming took off 2 bases at V and 1 base at J, with 9 bases between the two ends. The CDR3 sequence is 15 residues long. Germline V gene sequence: CDR1 SGHRS, CDR2 YFSETQ. The CDR3 spells CASSLGGENTGELFF. The CDR3 coding sequence is TGCGCCAGCAGCTTAGGCGGGGAGAACACCGGGGAGCTGTTTTTT.

The V and J genes are TRBV5-1 and TRBJ1-3; D remains unclear. The CDR3 sequence is 14 residues long. V shed 4 bases and J shed 1 base, with 9 bases lying between them. Germline lookup yields CDR1 SGHRS and CDR2 YFSETQ. In DNA, the CDR3 is TGCGCCAGCAGCATAGGGTGGTCTGGAAACACCATATATTTT. Translating gives CASSIGWSGNTIYF.

V and J are TRBV11-2 and TRBJ1-6; 7 positions match TRBD1. V lost 1 base and J lost 8; bases outside the gene matches: 8. The CDR3 covers 16 residues. Germline V gene data show CDR1 as SGHAT and CDR2 as FQNNGV. The CDR3 region is CASSLVPAGGYSPLHF. The CDR3 DNA is TGTGCCAGCAGCTTAGTTCCGGCAGGGGGTTATTCACCCCTCCACTTT.

This chain connects TRBV15 to TRBJ2-7; no clear D. V was cut by 8 bases and J by 0 bases, with 11 bases left in between. Germline V gives CDR1 LNHNV, CDR2 YYDKDF (reference sequence). The CDR3 runs to 13 residues. CDR3 in amino acids: CATRPDGSYEQYF. The CDR3 DNA follows: TGTGCCACCCGGCCGGACGGCTCCTACGAGCAGTACTTC.

V usage is TRBV7-9 and J usage is TRBJ2-2; D not certain. From germline, CDR1 is SEHNR and CDR2 FQNEAQ (reference sequence). V lost 1 base to trimming and J lost 0 bases, with 3 bases between them. This CDR3 comprises 14 residues. The CDR3, as DNA: TGTGCCAGCAGCTTAGATGCGAACACCGGGGAGCTGTTTTTT. Its protein product is CASSLDANTGELFF.

This chain joins TRBV14 and TRBJ1-1; D call uncertain. The CDR3 is 13 residues long. Germline-derived CDR1 and CDR2 are SGHDN and FVKESK. Trimming took 4 bases from V and 1 from J, leaving 7 bases between them. The CDR3 loop reads CASSPTWNTEAFF. The CDR3 DNA sequence: TGTGCCAGCAGCCCAACATGGAACACTGAAGCTTTCTTT. Supplemented by reference TRBV14 and TRBJ1-1, the full variable domain reads EAGVTQFPSHSVIEKGQTVTLRCDPISGHDNLYWYRRVMGKEIKFLLHFVKESKQDESGMPNNRFLAERTGGTYSTLKVQPAELEDSGVYFCASSPTWNTEAFFGQGTRLTVV.

V and J are TRBV5-4 and TRBJ2-1; 8 bases are a match to TRBD2. Germline V CDR1 and CDR2: SGHNT, YYREEE (reference sequence). The CDR3 length is 15 residues. With V trimmed by 5 bases and J by 2 bases, 6 bases remained unmatched. CDR3 coding DNA: TGTGCCAGCAGTCCGAGCGGGAGAGCCTACAATGAGCAGTTCTTC. Protein product: CASSPSGRAYNEQFF.

The rearrangement joins TRBV2 to TRBJ2-5, with D uncertain. The CDR3 has 13 amino acids. Germline lookup yields CDR1 SNHLY and CDR2 FYNNEI. V lost 5 bases and J lost 1, with 8 bases in between. The CDR3: CASSFWLQETQYF. In nucleotides, the CDR3 is TGTGCCAGCAGTTTTTGGCTCCAAGAGACCCAGTACTTC.

The chain is built from TRBV7-3 and TRBJ2-3; 7 bases agree with TRBD2. J lost 1 base, V lost 3 bases, and 7 bases had no gene match. CDR1 and CDR2 (germline): SGHTA, FQGTGA. The CDR3 contains 16 residues. Written as DNA, the CDR3 is TGTGCCAGCAGCTTTTTCGGGGGAGGGCGCACAGATACGCAGTATTTT. Its protein is CASSFFGGGRTDTQYF.

The chain uses TRBV28 and TRBJ2-7; 11 bases are shared with TRBD2. V shed 4 bases and J 6 bases; nucleotides not matched to a gene: 14. CDR3 length: 17 residues. Germline assignment: CDR1 MDHEN and CDR2 SYDVKM. The CDR3 is CASSSRTSTSGRGEQYF. The CDR3 nucleotides are TGTGCCAGCAGTTCACGGACCTCTACTAGCGGGAGAGGCGAGCAGTACTTC.

As DNA, the CDR3 is TGTGCTAGTGGCTCGGGACAAAGGAACACCGGGGAGCTGTTTTTT. This gives the protein CASGSGQRNTGELFF. J is TRBJ2-2 and V is TRBV12-5; a possible D gene is TRBD1 (6 bases). The V end was cut by 6 bases, the J end by 1 base, with 12 bases between. The germline gives CDR1 LGHNT, CDR2 FRNRAP. The CDR3 runs to 15 residues.

The sample holds a few counts of this clone. This sequence joins TRBV28 and TRBJ2-7; weak D call: TRBD2 (6 bases). This CDR3 is 12 amino acids long. Germline V lookup: CDR1 MDHEN, CDR2 SYDVKM. With 7 bases removed from V and 3 bases from J, the gap between germline ends came to 10 bases. The CDR3, as DNA: TGTGCCAGCAAATCGGGGGACTACGAGCAGTACTTC. This codes for CASKSGDYEQYF.

This clone was seen a single time. The J gene is TRBJ2-5, the V gene TRBV18, with D hard to call. Germline values: CDR1 KGHSH, CDR2 LQKENI. V gave up 3 bases and J gave up 5 bases, with 16 bases separating them. CDR3 length: 15 amino acids. CDR3 nucleotides: TGTGCCAGCTCACCCGGACCCATTGGGTACGAGACCCAGTACTTC. Protein sequence: CASSPGPIGYETQYF.

V usage is TRBV5-4 and J usage is TRBJ1-3; D perhaps matches TRBD1 (6 bases). In germline, CDR1 is SGHNT, CDR2 YYREEE (reference sequence). V was clipped by 4 bases and J by 6 bases, with 11 bases between them. The CDR3 covers 13 residues. CDR3 sequence (DNA): TGTGCCAGCAGCCCTGACAGGCTAAACACCATATATTTT. It is translated as CASSPDRLNTIYF. The full variable domain, rest sourced from reference TRBV5-4 and TRBJ1-3, is ETGVTQSPTHLIKTRGQQVTLRCSSQSGHNTVSWYQQALGQGPQFIFQYYREEENGRGNFPPRFSGLQFPNYSSELNVNALELDDSALYLCASSPDRLNTIYFGEGSWLTVV.

The chain couples TRBV27 to TRBJ2-4, with 7 bases lining up with TRBD1. Unmatched junction bases numbered 9, after V lost 4 bases and J lost 6 bases. The germline V gene encodes CDR1 MNHEY and CDR2 SMNVEV (reference sequence). This CDR3 has 15 amino acids. DNA for the CDR3: TGTGCCAGCAGTTCCACGCTCAGGGGGAGAAACATTCAGTACTTC. Translating gives CASSSTLRGRNIQYF.

The chain has TRBV15 and TRBJ1-1; maybe TRBD1 (6 bases). Germline loops: CDR1 LNHNV, CDR2 YYDKDF (reference sequence). The CDR3 has 16 residues. Between the trimmed V and J ends, which lost 4 bases and 1 base, there was a span of 16 bases. CDR3 coding DNA: TGTGCCACCAGCAATCCCGACGTGACAGGGAACACTGAAGCTTTCTTT. It codes for CATSNPDVTGNTEAFF.

J is TRBJ2-7 and V is TRBV7-2, with D perhaps being TRBD1 or TRBD2 (5 bases each). Germline V gene sequence: CDR1 SGHTA, CDR2 FQGNSA. The ends were cut back, 1 base at V and 0 bases at J, with 10 bases in the middle. This CDR3 has 15 residues. The CDR3 DNA sequence: TGTGCCAGCAGCTTAGTAGCAGGGAGCTCCTACGAGCAGTACTTC. This translates into CASSLVAGSSYEQYF.

The chain recombines TRBV4-3 with TRBJ2-3, with TRBD2 as a possible D gene (7 bases). The CDR3 is made up of 16 amino acids. Germline V gene lookup returns CDR1 LGHNA and CDR2 YSLEER. Trimming cost V 4 bases and J 3 bases, with 17 bases left between them. CDR3 sequence reads: CASSRGTGGPTDTQYF. Here the CDR3 DNA reads TGCGCCAGCAGCCGAGGGACCGGGGGGCCGACAGATACGCAGTATTTT.

This clone was recorded only once. The gene calls are TRBV7-2 and TRBJ2-3; a possible D gene is TRBD2 (5 bases). Trimming stripped 5 bases from V and 2 bases from J, with 14 bases between. Germline V gives CDR1 SGHTA, CDR2 FQGNSA. This CDR3 is 15 amino acids long. The CDR3 sequence: CASSPSGRPTDTQYF. CDR3 sequence (DNA): TGTGCCAGCAGCCCATCGGGGAGACCCACAGATACGCAGTATTTT.

The CDR3 loop is CASSSLGTGEETQYF. CDR3 sequence (DNA): TGTGCCAGCAGTTCCCTGGGGACAGGAGAAGAGACCCAGTACTTC. The chain has TRBV27 and TRBJ2-5; 8 bases match TRBD1. Germline CDR1 and CDR2: MNHEY and SMNVEV (reference sequence). The CDR3 covers 15 residues. Germline trimming cut 4 bases from V and 3 bases from J; bases unmatched to any gene: 7.

V gene TRBV4-1 combines with J gene TRBJ2-2; the match to TRBD2 covers 8 bases. Germline CDR1 is MGHRA and CDR2 is YSYEKL. V gave up 0 bases and J gave up 5 bases; unmatched junction bases: 5. This CDR3 is 16 amino acids long. In nucleotides, the CDR3 is TGCGCCAGCAGCCAAGAGGCGACTAGCGAGACCGGGGAGCTGTTTTTT. Translating gives CASSQEATSETGELFF.

The chain links TRBV28 to TRBJ2-7, with a weak D call TRBD1 (7 bases). This CDR3 contains 16 residues. Germline V lookup: CDR1 MDHEN, CDR2 SYDVKM. V was trimmed by 2 bases and J by 5 bases, leaving 19 bases between them. CDR3 DNA sequence: TGTGCCAGCAGTTTAAGCAGCAAGGGGGCGGGGCACGAGCAGTACTTC. It translates to CASSLSSKGAGHEQYF.

This clone is a singleton in its sample. The chain combines TRBV30 with TRBJ2-7; D ambiguous. The CDR3 covers 15 residues. V lost 0 bases, J lost 7 bases, and 19 bases lay in between. CDR1 and CDR2 from the germline V gene are GTSNPN and SVGIG (reference sequence). CDR3 bases: TGTGCCTGGAGTGTACCCGGCCTCCGGGCTCGTGAGCAGTACTTC. This sequence encodes CAWSVPGLRAREQYF.

The rearrangement links TRBV14 to TRBJ1-2; D not certain. The CDR3 loop spans 16 amino acids. Trimming stripped 2 bases from V and 0 bases from J, with 13 bases between. The V gene's germline CDR1 is SGHDN and CDR2 FVKESK. CDR3 sequence: CASSQLSRDTNYGYTF. The DNA for the CDR3 is TGTGCCAGCAGCCAACTGTCTCGGGATACTAACTATGGCTACACCTTC.

This chain connects TRBV5-4 to TRBJ1-1; possible D gene TRBD1, 6 bases. This CDR3 spans 15 amino acids. Trimming took off 5 bases at V and 1 base at J, with 15 bases between the two ends. The germline CDR1 and CDR2 sequences are SGHNT and YYREEE (reference sequence). The CDR3 DNA reads as TGTGCCAGCAGTCGTTGGACAGTGTCGAACACTGAAGCTTTCTTT. This gives the protein CASSRWTVSNTEAFF.